The clone carrying this T cell receptor (beta chain) has at least ten counts. The antigen remains undetermined. The read ends 3 residues before the CDR3 terminus; that terminus is restored from the germline J gene. These data belong to a study of T cell clonality in common variable immunodeficiency. Germline CDR1 reads SGHRS; CDR2 reads YFSETQ. The V end was cut by 4 bases, the J end by 3 bases, with 22 bases between. The CDR3 contains 17 residues. Notes on the study in general: Patient heterogeneity in the CVID cohort limited correlations between repertoire features and clinical complications. CVID subjects showed higher TCRbeta clonality than healthy controls.

Here immunoSEQ multiplex PCR was the method, and the copy in TCRdb shows in-frame clones only, minus some. The repertoire consists of approximately 34,000 clones, none detected only once. Sequencing was carried out using peripheral blood mononuclear cells. This TCR was recovered from a person aged 18-69 years in good health. The chain recombines TRBV5-1 with TRBJ1-1; D is perhaps TRBD1 (6 bases). CDR3 bases read: TGCGCCAGCAGCCCCTGGGGCAGGGGAGCTGTTTACACTGAA. It encodes CASSPWGRGAVYTE. The whole CDR3 sequence is CASSPWGRGAVYTEAFF.